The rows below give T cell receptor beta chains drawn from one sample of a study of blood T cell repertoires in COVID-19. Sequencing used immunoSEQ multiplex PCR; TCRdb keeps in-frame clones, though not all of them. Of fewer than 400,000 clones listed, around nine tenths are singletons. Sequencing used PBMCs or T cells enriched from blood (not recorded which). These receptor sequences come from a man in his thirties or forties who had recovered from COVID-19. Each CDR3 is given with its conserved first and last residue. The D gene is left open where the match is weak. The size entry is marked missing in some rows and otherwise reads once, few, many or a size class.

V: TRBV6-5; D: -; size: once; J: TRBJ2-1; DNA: TGTGCCAGCGAGTGGTACAGTTCCTACAATGAGCAGTTCTTC; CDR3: CASEWYSSYNEQFF
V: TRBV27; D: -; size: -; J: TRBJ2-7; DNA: TGTGCCAGCAGTTTATGGCAGGGCTACTACGAGCAGTACTTC; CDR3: CASSLWQGYYEQYF
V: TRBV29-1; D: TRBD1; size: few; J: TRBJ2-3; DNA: TGCAGCGTTGATGCAGGGGGCGCGGATACGCAGTATTTT; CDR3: CSVDAGGADTQYF
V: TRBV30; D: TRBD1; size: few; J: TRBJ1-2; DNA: TGTGCCTGGAGTGTACAGGGGAGGCCCTATGGCTACACCTTC; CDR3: CAWSVQGRPYGYTF
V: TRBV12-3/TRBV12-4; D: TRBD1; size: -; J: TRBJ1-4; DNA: TGTGCCAGCAGACCAGGGGGCCCTGAAAAACTGTTTTTT; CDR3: CASRPGGPEKLFF
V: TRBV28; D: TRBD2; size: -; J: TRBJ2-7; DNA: TGTGCCAGCAGTTCTAGCGGGGGGGCGATCTCCTACGAGCAGTACTTC; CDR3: CASSSSGGAISYEQYF
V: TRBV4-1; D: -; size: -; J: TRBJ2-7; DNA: TGCGCCAGCAGGGATCGGGACACCAGCTACGAGCAGTACTTC; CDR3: CASRDRDTSYEQYF
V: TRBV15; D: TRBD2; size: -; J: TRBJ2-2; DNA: TGTGCCACCTCCAGCGGGGGGGCGGGCACCGGGGAGCTGTTTTTT; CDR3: CATSSGGAGTGELFF
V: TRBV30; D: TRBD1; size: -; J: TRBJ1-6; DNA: TGTGCCTGGAGTGTTTTCGCAGGGGGTTATTCACCCCTCCACTTT; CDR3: CAWSVFAGGYSPLHF
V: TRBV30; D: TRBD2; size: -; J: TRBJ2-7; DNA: TGTGCCTGGAGCAAGGGACTAGCGGGACCCTACGAGCAGTACTTC; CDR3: CAWSKGLAGPYEQYF
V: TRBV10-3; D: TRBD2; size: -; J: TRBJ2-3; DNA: TGTGCCATCAGCCTAACTAGCGGGAGCACAGATACGCAGTATTTT; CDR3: CAISLTSGSTDTQYF
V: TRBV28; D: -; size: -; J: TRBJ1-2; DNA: TGTGCCAGCAGTCCAGGGGACGTCTTCTATGGCTACACCTTC; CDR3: CASSPGDVFYGYTF
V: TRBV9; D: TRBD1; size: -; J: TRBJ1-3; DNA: TGTGCCAGCAGCGACAGGGGGCCTGGAAACACCATATATTTT; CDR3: CASSDRGPGNTIYF
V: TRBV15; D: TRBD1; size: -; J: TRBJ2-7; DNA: TGTGCCACCAGCAGGGGGACAGGGGGCTACGAGCAGTACTTC; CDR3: CATSRGTGGYEQYF
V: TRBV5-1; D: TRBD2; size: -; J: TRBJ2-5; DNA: TGCGCCAGCAGCTTAGCGGGGGGGGAAGAGACCCAGTACTTC; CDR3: CASSLAGGEETQYF
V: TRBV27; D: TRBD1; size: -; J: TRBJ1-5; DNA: TGTGCCAGCAGCCCCGACAGGGGGTATCAGCCCCAGCATTTT; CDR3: CASSPDRGYQPQHF
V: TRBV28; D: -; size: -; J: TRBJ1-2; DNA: TGTGCCAGCAGTTTTGGTGACAGCTATGGCTACACCTTC; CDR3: CASSFGDSYGYTF
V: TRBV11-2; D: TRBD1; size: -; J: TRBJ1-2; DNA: TGTGCCAGCAGCTTAGGCCAGGGGGCTAACTATGGCTACACCTTC; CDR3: CASSLGQGANYGYTF
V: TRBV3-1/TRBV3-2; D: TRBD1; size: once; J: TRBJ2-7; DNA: TGTGCCAGCAGCCAAGCCCCCGGGACAGGGGATAACGAGCAGTACTTC; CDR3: CASSQAPGTGDNEQYF
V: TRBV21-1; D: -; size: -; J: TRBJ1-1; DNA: TGTGCCAGCGGCGTCATTACAGGGCCTGAAGCTTTCTTT; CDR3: CASGVITGPEAFF
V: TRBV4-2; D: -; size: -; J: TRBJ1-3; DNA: TGTGCCAGCAGCCAAGACGACAGCCGGTTCTCTGGAAACACCATATATTTT; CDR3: CASSQDDSRFSGNTIYF
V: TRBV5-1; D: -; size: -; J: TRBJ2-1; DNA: TGCGCCAGCAGCTTGGCCTCAGGGTTTGGTGAGCAGTTCTTC; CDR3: CASSLASGFGEQFF
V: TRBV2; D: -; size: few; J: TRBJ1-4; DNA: TGTGCCAGCAGTGACGGCAAACTCGACAGGTTACCGAATGAAAAACTGTTTTTT; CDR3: CASSDGKLDRLPNEKLFF
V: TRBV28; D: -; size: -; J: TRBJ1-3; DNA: TGTGCCAGCAGTACTTCTTTAGGTCAGGGGAGAGGAAACACCATATATTTT; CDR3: CASSTSLGQGRGNTIYF
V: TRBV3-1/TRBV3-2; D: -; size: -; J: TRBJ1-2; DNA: TGTGCCAGCAGCCAAGGACAGGAGCCTAACTATGGCTACACCTTC; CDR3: CASSQGQEPNYGYTF
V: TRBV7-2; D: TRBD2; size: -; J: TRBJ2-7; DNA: TGTGCCAGCAGCTTCGGACTAGCGGGGGGCTCCTACGAGCAGTACTTC; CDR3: CASSFGLAGGSYEQYF
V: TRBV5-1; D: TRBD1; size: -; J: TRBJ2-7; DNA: TGCGCCAGCAGCCCCGGGTGGGGACAGCGAGCCTACGAGCAGTACTTC; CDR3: CASSPGWGQRAYEQYF
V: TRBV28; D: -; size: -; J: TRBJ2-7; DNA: TGTGCCAGCAGTTTATATAGACAGACCTACGAGCAGTACTTC; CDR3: CASSLYRQTYEQYF
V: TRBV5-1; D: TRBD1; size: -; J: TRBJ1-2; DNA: TGCGCCAGCAGCTTCGAACAGGGGAATGGCTACACCTTC; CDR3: CASSFEQGNGYTF
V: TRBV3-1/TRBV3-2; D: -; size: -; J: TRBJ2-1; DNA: TGTGCCAGCAGCCAAGATCCTTTATGGCGGCAATACAATGAGCAGTTCTTC; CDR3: CASSQDPLWRQYNEQFF
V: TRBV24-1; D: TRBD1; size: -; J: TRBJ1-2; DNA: TGTGCCACCAGTGGGACAGGACCCTTTGATGGCTACACCTTC; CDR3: CATSGTGPFDGYTF
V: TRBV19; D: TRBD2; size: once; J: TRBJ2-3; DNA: TGTGCCAGTAGGAGAAGCGGGGGGGGCCGGGATACGCAGTATTTT; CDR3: CASRRSGGGRDTQYF
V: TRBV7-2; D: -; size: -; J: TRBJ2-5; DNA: TGTGCCAGCAGCTTCTTTCGGCAAGAGACCCAGTACTTC; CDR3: CASSFFRQETQYF
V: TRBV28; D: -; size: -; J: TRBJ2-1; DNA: TGTGCCAGCAGTTTGTACTATGAGCAGTTCTTC; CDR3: CASSLYYEQFF
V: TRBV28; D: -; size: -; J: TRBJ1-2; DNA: TGTGCCAGCAGTTTACCAGGCGGGACTTATGGCTACACCTTC; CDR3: CASSLPGGTYGYTF
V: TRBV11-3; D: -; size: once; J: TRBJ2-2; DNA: TGTGCCAGCAGCCGCGACAGCACCGGGGAGCTGTTTTTT; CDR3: CASSRDSTGELFF
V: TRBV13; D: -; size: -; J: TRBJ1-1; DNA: TGTGCCAGCAGCTTCCCGACAGTAGGGGACACTGAAGCTTTCTTT; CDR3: CASSFPTVGDTEAFF
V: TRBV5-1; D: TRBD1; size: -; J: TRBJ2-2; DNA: TGCGCCAGCAGCACCGGGACAGCCACCACCGGGGAGCTGTTTTTT; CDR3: CASSTGTATTGELFF
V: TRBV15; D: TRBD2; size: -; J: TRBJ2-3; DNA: TGTGCCACCAGCAGAGACCGGTCGACTAGCGGGGGGCCTGGAGATACGCAGTATTTT; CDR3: CATSRDRSTSGGPGDTQYF
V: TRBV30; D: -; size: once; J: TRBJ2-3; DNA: TGTGCCTGGAGTGTAGGGGCTAGCACAGATACGCAGTATTTT; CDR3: CAWSVGASTDTQYF
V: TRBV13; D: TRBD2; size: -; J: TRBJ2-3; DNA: TGTGCCAGCAGCATAGCTAGCGGGGGGAGGACAGATACGCAGTATTTT; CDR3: CASSIASGGRTDTQYF
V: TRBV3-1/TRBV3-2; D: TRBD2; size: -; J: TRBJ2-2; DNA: TGTGCCAGCAGCCAAAGGAGCGGGGGGGATCACGGGGAGCTGTTTTTT; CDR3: CASSQRSGGDHGELFF
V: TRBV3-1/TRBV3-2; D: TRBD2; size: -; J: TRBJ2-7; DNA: TGTGCCAGCAGAAGACAGAACGGGGGGGCGGATGAGCAGTACTTC; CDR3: CASRRQNGGADEQYF
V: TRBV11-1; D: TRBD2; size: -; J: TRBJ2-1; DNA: TGTGCCAGCACAGCTGGGGGGGACAATGAGCAGTTCTTC; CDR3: CASTAGGDNEQFF
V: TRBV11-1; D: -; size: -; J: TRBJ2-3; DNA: TGTGCCAGCAGTTTGTTTCGTACAGATACGCAGTATTTT; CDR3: CASSLFRTDTQYF
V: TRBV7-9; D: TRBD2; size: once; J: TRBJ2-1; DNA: TGTGCCAGCAGCTTAGTTGGGACTAGCGGGGGCAATGAGCAGTTCTTC; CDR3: CASSLVGTSGGNEQFF
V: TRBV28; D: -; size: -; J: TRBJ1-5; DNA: TGTGCCAGCAGTTCCCACAGGGCAGAATATAGCAATCAGCCCCAGCATTTT; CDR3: CASSSHRAEYSNQPQHF
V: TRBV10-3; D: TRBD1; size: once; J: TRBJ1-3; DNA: TGTGCCATCAGTAAACAGGGGGCTGCTGGAAACACCATATATTTT; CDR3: CAISKQGAAGNTIYF
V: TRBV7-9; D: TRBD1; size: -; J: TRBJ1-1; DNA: TGTGCCAGCAGCTTATTTTTGGGACAGGGGGACACTGAAGCTTTCTTT; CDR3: CASSLFLGQGDTEAFF